This paragraph covers one TCR beta chain sequence. Antigen: not known. The primer mix had 60 Vbeta and 13 Jbeta primers. Repertoires were generated with immunoSEQ multiplex PCR, while TCRdb's copy carries only in-frame clones and drops some. This sample carries 130,000 to 150,000 clones, about three quarters of them seen once, and the ten largest clones take roughly an eighth. At the time of sampling, donors were nominally healthy, though unrecorded immune exposures were likely. These data originate in a study of cytomegalovirus exposure and HLA in healthy donors. CDR3 length: 13 residues. CDR1 is SEHNR and CDR2 is FQNEAQ in the germline V gene (reference sequence). V lost 4 bases to trimming and J lost 3 bases, with 9 bases between them. Study findings and constraints: Across donors, presence/absence analyses took sequencing depth to be roughly uniform. Several V segments, TRBV6-2 and TRBV6-3 among them, could not be told apart and were dropped.

The TCR was taken from a human donor in good health. The chain links TRBV7-9 to TRBJ2-5, with a possible D match to TRBD2 (5 bases). Sequencing was carried out using PBMCs. The CDR3 region has the DNA TGTGCCAGCAGCTCGGACTCCAAAGAGACCCAGTACTTC. Its translation is CASSSDSKETQYF. Combining the CDR3 with reference TRBV7-9 and TRBJ2-5 gives the whole variable domain DTGVSQNPRHKITKRGQNVTFRCDPISEHNRLYWYRQTLGQGPEFLTYFQNEAQLEKSRLLSDRFSAERPKGSFSTLEIQRTEQGDSAMYLCASSSDSKETQYFGPGTRLLVL.